Listed here are 20 T cell receptor beta chains from one sample, sequenced in a study of graft-versus-host responses after intestinal transplantation. These receptors' antigens are unknown. Assay: immunoSEQ multiplex PCR; the TCRdb copy retains only in-frame clones and omits some. The profile shows about 50,000 clones, 80% to 95% of them singletons. The sequenced sample was unstimulated CD4+ T cells sorted from spleen or lymph node cells, obtained before transplant. Receptor source: a human donor who was the organ donor for an intestinal transplant.

CDR3 sequence: CASSPRQGGDTEAFF. In DNA, the CDR3 is TGTGCCAGCAGCCCCAGACAGGGGGGGGACACTGAAGCTTTCTTT. The chain uses TRBV5-4 and TRBJ1-1; 9 bases line up with TRBD1. Per the germline V gene, CDR1 is SGHNT and CDR2 is YYREEE (reference sequence). The V gene end was trimmed by 4 bases and the J gene end by 3 bases; junction bases not matched to a gene: 7. This CDR3 contains 15 residues.

The gene calls are TRBV6-5 and TRBJ1-1, with D tentatively TRBD1 (6 bases). This CDR3 comprises 15 residues. Looked up from germline, CDR1 is MNHEY and CDR2 is SVGAGI. The V and J ends lost 2 bases and 1 base respectively, with 11 bases between them. CDR3 in DNA: TGTGCCAGCAGTTACAACAGGGATAGGAACACTGAAGCTTTCTTT. Residues: CASSYNRDRNTEAFF.

V usage is TRBV19 and J usage is TRBJ2-7; 14 bases align to TRBD2. Germline V gene sequence: CDR1 LNHDA, CDR2 SQIVND (reference sequence). Trimming cost V 5 bases and J 6 bases; bases outside gene matches: 3. This CDR3 comprises 14 residues. The DNA for the CDR3 is TGTGCCAGTAGTCCGGGACTAGCGGGAGCCGAGCAGTACTTC. Translated, it gives CASSPGLAGAEQYF.

V and J are TRBV5-5 and TRBJ2-5; 13 bases are shared with TRBD2. The CDR3 extends over 16 amino acids. Looked up from germline, CDR1 is SGHKS and CDR2 is YYEKEE (reference sequence). Trimming took 4 bases from V and 5 from J; bases not matched to a gene: 8. The chain's CDR3 is CASSPLAGGLRETQYF. The CDR3 coding sequence is TGTGCCAGCAGCCCACTAGCGGGAGGGCTTCGGGAGACCCAGTACTTC. The variable domain in full, with the rest retrieved from reference TRBV5-5 and TRBJ2-5, is DAGVTQSPTHLIKTRGQQVTLRCSPISGHKSVSWYQQVLGQGPQFIFQYYEKEERGRGNFPDRFSARQFPNYSSELNVNALLLGDSALYLCASSPLAGGLRETQYFGPGTRLLVL.

This chain joins TRBV5-1 and TRBJ2-7, with D perhaps matching TRBD1 (5 bases). Germline CDR1 and CDR2: SGHRS and YFSETQ. Trimming removed 0 bases at V and 3 bases at J, with 7 bases between. This CDR3 region has 13 residues. The CDR3 protein is CASSLAGFYEQYF. The CDR3 nucleotides read TGCGCCAGCAGCTTGGCAGGGTTCTACGAGCAGTACTTC.

The J gene is TRBJ2-3, the V gene TRBV4-2; 11 nucleotides align to TRBD1. The V gene end was trimmed by 0 bases and the J gene end by 5 bases; junction bases not matched to a gene: 4. The CDR3 spans 16 residues. CDR1 is LGHNA, CDR2 YNFKEQ, per germline. The CDR3, as DNA: TGTGCCAGCAGCCAAGATCGGACAGGGGGCTTAGATACGCAGTATTTT. It codes for CASSQDRTGGLDTQYF.

In the case of this clone: This same CDR3 is encoded by further DNA sequences in the sample. The chain carries TRBV11-3 and TRBJ2-5; D may be TRBD2 (6 bases). The ends were cut back, 3 bases at V and 4 bases at J, with 9 bases in the middle. The length of the CDR3 is 13 residues. The germline V gene has CDR1 SGHNT and CDR2 YENEEA. In DNA, the CDR3 is TGTGCCAGCAGCTTGAGGGGAGGAGAGACCCAGTACTTC. It specifies CASSLRGGETQYF.

The chain's CDR3 is CASSPGGTLLNYGYTF. In DNA form, the CDR3 reads TGTGCCAGCAGCCCCGGAGGGACACTATTAAACTATGGCTACACCTTC. This chain links TRBV5-4 with TRBJ1-2, with D possibly TRBD1 on 6 matching bases. The V end was cut by 4 bases, the J end by 2 bases, with 18 bases between. The CDR3 loop spans 16 amino acids. CDR1 is SGHNT and CDR2 is YYREEE in the germline V gene (reference sequence).

The chain employs TRBV2 and TRBJ2-1, with D unclear. V was pared by 6 bases and J by 7 bases, with 1 base between. The length of the CDR3 is 9 residues. Germline V gene lookup returns CDR1 SNHLY and CDR2 FYNNEI. The CDR3 loop reads CASRNEQFF. The CDR3 bases are TGTGCCAGCAGGAATGAGCAGTTCTTC.

The V gene is TRBV28, the J gene TRBJ2-1; D gene unclear. Germline CDR1 is MDHEN and CDR2 is SYDVKM. This CDR3 comprises 13 residues. V lost 6 bases and J lost 2, with 8 bases in between. In nucleotides, the CDR3 is TGTGCCAGCAGGCGAATTCCCTACAATGAGCAGTTCTTC. This codes for CASRRIPYNEQFF.

This chain connects TRBV10-3 to TRBJ2-1; 12 bases map to TRBD2. Trimming at V came to 2 bases and at J to 4 bases, leaving 0 bases not matched to a gene. This CDR3 spans 15 amino acids. The germline gives CDR1 ENHRY, CDR2 SYGVKD. The CDR3 here is CAISETSGRYNEQFF. Written as DNA, the CDR3 is TGTGCCATCAGTGAGACTAGCGGGAGGTACAATGAGCAGTTCTTC.

The V call is TRBV7-8, the J call TRBJ1-2; 8 bases are shared with TRBD1. The V and J ends lost 5 bases and 4 bases, in that order; junction bases with no gene match: 12. Germline lookup yields CDR1 SGHVS and CDR2 FQNEAQ. This CDR3 region has 16 residues. The CDR3 nucleotides are TGTGCCAGCAGCCCGCGCCGGGCAGGGGGCCTCTATGGCTACACCTTC. This encodes CASSPRRAGGLYGYTF.

This clone was detected once. This sequence joins TRBV7-9 and TRBJ2-3; TRBD1 aligns across 7 bases. Germline CDR1 reads SEHNR; CDR2 reads FQNEAQ (reference sequence). The CDR3 runs to 14 residues. The V gene end was trimmed by 3 bases and the J gene end by 4 bases; junction bases not matched to a gene: 4. CDR3 coding DNA: TGTGCCAGCAGCTTGAACAGGGGCGCAGATACGCAGTATTTT. Translated, it gives CASSLNRGADTQYF.

The V gene is TRBV6-1, the J gene TRBJ2-6, with 7 bases identical to TRBD2. The junction had 10 bases not matched to a gene; V was cut back by 2 bases and J by 0 bases. CDR1 is MNHNS, CDR2 SASEGT, per germline. The CDR3 runs to 19 residues. The CDR3 is CASSELVREARSGANVLTF. In nucleotides, the CDR3 is TGTGCCAGCAGTGAATTGGTACGGGAGGCCCGCTCTGGGGCCAACGTCCTGACTTTC.

The chain is built from TRBV6-4 and TRBJ2-2; D might be TRBD1 (5 bases). The CDR3 spans 13 residues. Looked up from germline, CDR1 is MRHNA and CDR2 is SNTAGT. The V end lost 6 bases, the J end lost 1 base, and 6 bases lay between the germline ends. CDR3 loop: CASRGENTGELFF. The DNA of the CDR3 is TGTGCCAGCAGAGGGGAGAACACCGGGGAGCTGTTTTTT.

The V call is TRBV6-1, the J call TRBJ2-3; unclear D gene. This CDR3 has 13 amino acids. The germline gives CDR1 MNHNS, CDR2 SASEGT. The germline V and J ends were trimmed by 3 bases and 5 bases, with 9 bases remaining between them. The CDR3 DNA reads TGTGCCAGCAGTGATAGGTATTTAGATACGCAGTATTTT. Protein sequence: CASSDRYLDTQYF.

The CDR3 coding sequence is TGTGCCAGCTCCTCGCTCCGGGGGCGGGGGCTAGTAATAACGCAGTATTTT. It translates to CASSSLRGRGLVITQYF. The chain carries TRBV27 and TRBJ2-3; TRBD2 might be the D (7 bases). The CDR3 is 17 amino acids. Germline V gene sequence: CDR1 MNHEY, CDR2 SMNVEV (reference sequence). Deletions cut 8 bases from V and 9 bases from J, with 30 bases between.

The V call is TRBV2, the J call TRBJ2-3; 11 positions agree with TRBD2. The CDR3 contains 16 residues. Germline V lookup: CDR1 SNHLY, CDR2 FYNNEI. After removal of 5 bases from V and 0 bases from J, the junction contained 4 bases not matched to a gene. Here the CDR3 DNA reads TGTGCCAGCAGTAACCGACTAGCGGGAAGCACAGATACGCAGTATTTT. Its protein is CASSNRLAGSTDTQYF.

The chain combines TRBV6-1 with TRBJ2-5; D is possibly TRBD1 or TRBD2 (5 bases each). This CDR3 is 14 amino acids long. Trimming pared 3 bases from V and 5 bases from J, leaving 13 bases between. Germline CDR1 is MNHNS and CDR2 is SASEGT. This CDR3 is CASSEGRRKETQYF. For the CDR3, the DNA is TGTGCCAGCAGTGAGGGGCGGAGGAAGGAGACCCAGTACTTC.

This clone has a single count. J is TRBJ2-1 and V is TRBV28; 14 bases line up with TRBD2. The germline gives CDR1 MDHEN, CDR2 SYDVKM. This CDR3 is 22 amino acids long. V dropped 1 base and J dropped 6; count of bases not matched to a gene: 20. The CDR3 reads CASSLSGLAGGSPVSWGNEQFF. CDR3 nucleotides: TGTGCCAGCAGTTTATCCGGACTAGCGGGAGGTTCCCCTGTGTCATGGGGCAATGAGCAGTTCTTC. The full variable domain, completed using reference TRBV28 and TRBJ2-1, is DVKVTQSSRYLVKRTGEKVFLECVQDMDHENMFWYRQDPGLGLRLIYFSYDVKMKEKGDIPEGYSVSREKKERFSLILESASTNQTSMYLCASSLSGLAGGSPVSWGNEQFFGPGTRLTVL.